These 2 T cell receptor beta chains share one sample of origin, sequenced in a study of CD8+CD57+ T cells in acquired aplastic anemia. Patients sequenced had flow cytometry evidence of CD8+CD57+ cell expansion. Researchers used genomic DNA as the template to profile TCR beta VDJ and CDR3. MiXCR, run by TCRdb on the reads, gives a single entry per CDR3 protein. The table shows about 260,000 distinct CDR3 sequences, with 70% to 85% occurring only once. Sequencing was carried out using sorted CD4+, CD8+, or CD8+CD57+ T cells (not recorded which) from PBMCs. These receptors all come from a human donor with aplastic anemia.

In this sample, this clonotype turned up once. This may come from a read error, since a much larger clone is one base off. Given the absence of the conserved phenylalanine or tryptophan at the CDR3 end, a read error is likely. The chain combines TRBV11-3 with TRBJ2-7, with TRBD2 matching over 10 bases. CDR1 is SGHNT and CDR2 is YENEEA in the germline V gene. There are 17 residues in the CDR3. V shed 5 bases and J 1 base; nucleotides not matched to a gene: 11. CDR3 protein: CASSQDSSGGSSYEQYL. CDR3 DNA: TGTGCCAGCAGCCAAGACTCTAGCGGGGGCTCTTCCTACGAGCAGTACCTC.

A note on this clonotype: In this CDR3 the conserved last residue, phenylalanine or tryptophan, is missing, so a read error is likely. It is unclear where the CDR3 begins or ends on the DNA, so no DNA is shown, and the CDR3 is as TCRdb lists it. The chain links TRBV7-2 to TRBJ2-3; the tabulated D call, TRBD2, remains unverified against the DNA. The CDR3 comprises 13 residues, both ends counted. Germline V gives CDR1 SGHTA, CDR2 FQGNSA. This chain's CDR3 is CASSAARTSGYNE.